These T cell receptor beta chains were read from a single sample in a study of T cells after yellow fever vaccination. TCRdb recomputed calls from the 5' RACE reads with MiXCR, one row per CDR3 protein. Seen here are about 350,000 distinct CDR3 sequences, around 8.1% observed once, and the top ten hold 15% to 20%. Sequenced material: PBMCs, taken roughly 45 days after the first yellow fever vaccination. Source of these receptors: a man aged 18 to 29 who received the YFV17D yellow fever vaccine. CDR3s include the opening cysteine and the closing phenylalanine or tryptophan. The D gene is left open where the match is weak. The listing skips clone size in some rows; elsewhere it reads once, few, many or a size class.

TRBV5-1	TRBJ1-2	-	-	CASSSGFERDYGYTF	TGCGCCAGCAGCTCCGGATTTGAACGGGACTATGGCTACACCTTC
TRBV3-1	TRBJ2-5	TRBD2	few	CASSRGHSGAGETQYF	TGTGCCAGCAGCCGAGGACATAGCGGGGCGGGAGAGACCCAGTACTTC
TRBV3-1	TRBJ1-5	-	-	CASSQEGFNQPQHF	TGTGCCAGCAGCCAAGAAGGGTTCAATCAGCCCCAGCATTTT
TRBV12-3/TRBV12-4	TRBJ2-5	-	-	CASSLVQTETQYF	TGTGCCAGCAGTTTAGTACAGACGGAGACCCAGTACTTC
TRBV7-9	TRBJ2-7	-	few	CASSLGSVAYEQYF	TGTGCCAGCAGCTTAGGGTCCGTTGCCTACGAGCAGTACTTC
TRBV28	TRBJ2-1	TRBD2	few	CASSFSGAEQFF	TGTGCCAGCAGTTTTAGCGGGGCTGAGCAGTTCTTC
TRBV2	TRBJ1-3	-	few	CASIKRSTSGNTIYF	TGTGCCAGCATAAAGCGGAGTACCTCTGGAAACACCATATATTTT
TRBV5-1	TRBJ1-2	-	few	CASSLATANYGYTF	TGCGCCAGCAGCTTGGCCACAGCAAACTATGGCTACACCTTC
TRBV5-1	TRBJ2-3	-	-	CASSPGPRGDTQYF	TGCGCCAGCAGCCCCGGGCCGAGGGGAGATACGCAGTATTTT
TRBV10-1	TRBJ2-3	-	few	CASSAGTPTNTQYF	TGCGCCAGCAGTGCCGGTACACCTACCAATACGCAGTATTTT
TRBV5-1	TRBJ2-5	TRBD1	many	CASSKFGQGETQYF	TGCGCCAGCAGCAAGTTTGGACAGGGGGAGACCCAGTACTTC
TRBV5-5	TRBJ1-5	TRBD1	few	CASSFDRDPFQPQHF	TGTGCCAGCAGCTTCGACAGGGATCCATTTCAGCCCCAGCATTTT
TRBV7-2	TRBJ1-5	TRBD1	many	CASTHPETGVSPQHF	TGTGCCAGCACCCACCCCGAGACAGGGGTTAGCCCCCAGCATTTT
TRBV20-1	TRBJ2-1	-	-	CCAPLGAGYNEQFF	TGCTGTGCCCCCTTAGGGGCGGGATACAATGAGCAGTTCTTC
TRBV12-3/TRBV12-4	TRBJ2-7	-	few	CASSYKNEQYF	TGTGCCAGCAGTTATAAAAACGAGCAGTACTTC
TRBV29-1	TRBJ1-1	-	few	CSVGERGTEAFF	TGCAGCGTTGGGGAACGGGGTACTGAAGCTTTCTTT
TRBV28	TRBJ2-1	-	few	CASSISGPSSYNEQFF	TGTGCCAGCAGTATCTCGGGACCCTCATCCTACAATGAGCAGTTCTTC
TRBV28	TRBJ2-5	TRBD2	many	CASSDAGGWETQYF	TGTGCCAGCAGTGACGCGGGAGGGTGGGAGACCCAGTACTTC
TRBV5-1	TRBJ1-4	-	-	CASSNGTGKLFF	TGCGCCAGCAGCAATGGGACCGGAAAACTGTTTTTT
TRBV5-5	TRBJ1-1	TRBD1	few	CASSVTGTGNTEAFF	TGTGCCAGCAGCGTTACCGGGACAGGGAACACTGAAGCTTTCTTT
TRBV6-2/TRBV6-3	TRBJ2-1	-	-	CASSYSVREYNEQFF	TGTGCCAGCAGTTACTCAGTTCGAGAGTACAATGAGCAGTTCTTC
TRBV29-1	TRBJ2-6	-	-	CSVVGGLANVLTF	TGCAGCGTTGTGGGGGGTTTAGCCAACGTCCTGACTTTC
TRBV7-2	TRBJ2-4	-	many	CASSLGALRDIQYF	TGTGCCAGCAGCTTAGGGGCATTAAGAGACATTCAGTACTTC
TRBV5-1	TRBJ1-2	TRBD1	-	CASSSQGGAYGYTF	TGCGCCAGCAGCTCTCAGGGGGGGGCCTATGGCTACACCTTC
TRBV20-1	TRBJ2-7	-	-	CSASTGHHEQYF	TGCAGTGCTAGTACCGGACACCACGAGCAGTACTTC
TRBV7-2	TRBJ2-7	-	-	CASSLQAGGLHEQYF	TGTGCCAGCAGCTTACAGGCCGGGGGCCTCCACGAGCAGTACTTC
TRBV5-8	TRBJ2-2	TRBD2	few	CASSKTSGGYTGELFF	TGTGCCAGCAGCAAGACTAGCGGGGGGTACACCGGGGAGCTGTTTTTT
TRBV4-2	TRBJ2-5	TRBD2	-	CASSQGTSGGRETQYF	TGTGCCAGCAGCCAAGGGACTAGCGGGGGTCGGGAGACCCAGTACTTC
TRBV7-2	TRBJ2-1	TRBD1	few	CASSFPDRGGQFF	TGTGCCAGCAGCTTTCCGGACAGGGGTGGGCAGTTCTTC
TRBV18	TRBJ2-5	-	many	CASSPGPRETQYF	TGTGCCAGCTCACCGGGGCCCAGGGAGACCCAGTACTTC
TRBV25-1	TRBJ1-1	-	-	CASSERGLGEAFF	TGTGCCAGCAGTGAGAGAGGCTTAGGTGAAGCTTTCTTT
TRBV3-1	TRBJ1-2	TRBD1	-	CASSLPGTGGPYGYTF	TGTGCCAGCAGCTTACCCGGGACAGGGGGCCCCTATGGCTACACCTTC
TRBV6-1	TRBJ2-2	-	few	CASSSRRPGELFF	TGTGCCAGCAGCTCACGACGCCCCGGGGAGCTGTTTTTT
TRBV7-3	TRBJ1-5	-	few	CASSLTSFGSVHQPQHF	TGTGCCAGCAGCTTAACCAGTTTTGGGTCGGTTCATCAGCCCCAGCATTTT
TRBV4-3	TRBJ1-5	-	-	CASSQDWPGGNQPQHF	TGCGCCAGCAGCCAAGATTGGCCGGGGGGCAATCAGCCCCAGCATTTT
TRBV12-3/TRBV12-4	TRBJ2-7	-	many	CASRRDSTYEQYF	TGTGCCAGCAGGCGGGACAGCACCTACGAGCAGTACTTC
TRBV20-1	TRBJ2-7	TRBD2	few	CSAGLAGGYEQYF	TGCAGTGCTGGACTAGCGGGGGGCTACGAGCAGTACTTC
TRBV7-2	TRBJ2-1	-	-	CASSLASTTFAYNEQFF	TGTGCCAGCAGCTTAGCTAGTACGACTTTCGCCTACAATGAGCAGTTCTTC
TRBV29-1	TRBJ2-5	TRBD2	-	CSVVLAGGQETQYF	TGCAGCGTTGTACTAGCGGGGGGGCAGGAGACCCAGTACTTC
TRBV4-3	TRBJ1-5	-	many	CASSQERFGQPQHF	TGCGCCAGCAGCCAAGAACGATTCGGTCAGCCCCAGCATTTT
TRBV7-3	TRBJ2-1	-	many	CASSFLFNEQFF	TGTGCCAGCAGCTTTCTTTTCAATGAGCAGTTCTTC
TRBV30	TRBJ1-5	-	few	CAWSVLGTNQPQHF	TGTGCCTGGAGTGTACTAGGGACCAATCAGCCCCAGCATTTT
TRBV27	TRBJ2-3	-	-	CASIQADTQYF	TGTGCCAGCATCCAGGCAGATACGCAGTATTTT